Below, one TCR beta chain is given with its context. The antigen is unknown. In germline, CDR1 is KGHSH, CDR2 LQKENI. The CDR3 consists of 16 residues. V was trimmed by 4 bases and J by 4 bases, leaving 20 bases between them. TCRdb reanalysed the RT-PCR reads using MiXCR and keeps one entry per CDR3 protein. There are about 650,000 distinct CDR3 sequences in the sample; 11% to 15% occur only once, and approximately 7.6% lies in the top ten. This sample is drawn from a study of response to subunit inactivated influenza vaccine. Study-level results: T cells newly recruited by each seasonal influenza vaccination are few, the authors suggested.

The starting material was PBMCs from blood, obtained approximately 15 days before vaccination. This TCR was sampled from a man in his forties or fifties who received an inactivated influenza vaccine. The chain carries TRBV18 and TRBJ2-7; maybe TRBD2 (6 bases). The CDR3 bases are TGTGCCAGCTCACTAAATTCCGGGGGAGCAACATACGAGCAGTACTTC. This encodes CASSLNSGGATYEQYF.